A single T cell receptor (beta chain) is shown here with its context. What it binds is unknown. The sample comes from a study of T cells expressing NK-cell markers. Study findings and constraints: Topping the CD3+CD56-NKG2C+ fraction as well were these clonotypes, in a few donors. Dominant NKG2C+ clonotypes in a handful of donors made up roughly 1.0-7.0% of CD8+ T cells. There remained a lack of clarity about HCMV specificity of expanded NKG2C+ T cell clones.

Researchers built TCR beta cDNA using 5'RACE template switching with UMIs. TCRdb re-called the 5' RACE reads; one entry per CDR3 protein, DNA not given. The table for this sample gives roughly 430,000 distinct CDR3 sequences. This CDR3 spans 14 amino acids. The germline V gene has CDR1 DFQATT and CDR2 SNEGSKA (reference sequence). The sequenced sample was blood T cells: a sorted CD56 or NKG2C T cell subset, CD4+ or CD8+ T cells, or bulk PBMC T cells (not recorded which). The J gene is TRBJ2-7, the V gene TRBV20-1. The receptor comes from a woman between 18 and 70 years old in good health. The CDR3 spells CSARDSTGAYEQYF.